Sequencing of this T cell receptor (beta chain) was carried out in a study of blood T cells in healthy people across ages. Concerning this clonotype itself: The target antigen is unknown.

Each sample yielded at least 6 million isolated PBMCs. Germline CDR1 is SEHNR and CDR2 is FQNEAQ (reference sequence). This CDR3 is built from 12 residues. Trimming took off 3 bases at V and 8 bases at J, with 10 bases between the two ends. Through a sample-barcoded 5' primer and a J-beta primer mix, a second PCR was run for roughly 7 to 11 cycles. One entry per CDR3 protein, called by TCRdb with MiXCR from the 5' RACE reads. The data hold 700,000 or so distinct CDR3 sequences, with 35% to 50% observed a single time. Study-wide findings and caveats: Percentage of naive T cells showed a strong correlation with TCR beta diversity. Age advanced and TCR beta diversity per million T cells fell, roughly linearly.

Sample: blood. The chain uses TRBV7-9 and TRBJ1-2, with D unclear. The clonotype originates from a man older than 75 in good health. The CDR3, as DNA: TGTGCCAGCAGCTTTGAGGAAGGCGGCTACACCTTC. Translation gives CASSFEEGGYTF.